This T cell receptor (beta chain) was documented in a study of T cells after yellow fever vaccination. Study-level background: In the case of low-cell-number fractions, SMART-Seq v4 Ultra Low Input was used for preparation. Study-wide findings and caveats: Booster sampling recovered most clones from primary vaccination (around 97% CD4, roughly 86% CD8). Weaker overall, the secondary response nonetheless peaked faster (day 5 versus 15).

Trimming stripped 11 bases from V and 0 bases from J, with 18 bases between. Germline lookup yields CDR1 SEHNR and CDR2 FQNEAQ (reference sequence). The CDR3 sequence is 15 residues long. To note about this clonotype: Its antigen is undetermined.

5'RACE template switching generated TCR cDNA, adding a universal primer site and UMIs. From the 5' RACE reads, TCRdb called clonotypes with MiXCR, one entry per CDR3 protein. This repertoire shows approximately 510,000 distinct CDR3 sequences, less than 25% found once; its top ten account for about 16%. This sample comprised PBMCs, obtained roughly 20 days after the first yellow fever vaccination. The TCR comes from a young man who received the YFV17D yellow fever vaccine. The chain has TRBV7-9 and TRBJ2-3; D tentatively fits TRBD1 or TRBD2 (6 bases each). CDR3 loop: CAHSRGETSTDTQYF. The CDR3 DNA sequence: TGTGCCCACTCTAGGGGGGAGACTAGCACAGATACGCAGTATTTT.